A single sample is the source of the 5 T cell receptor beta chains below, sequenced in a study of blood T cell repertoires in COVID-19. Sequencing was performed with immunoSEQ multiplex PCR; in TCRdb, only in-frame clones are kept and a portion is missing. This sample has 61,000 or so clones, with around 90% found just once. Sequenced sample: peripheral blood. Receptor source: a woman aged 80 or over with active COVID-19.

In this sample, this clone turned up once. The chain joins TRBV4-1 to TRBJ1-5; 8 nucleotides line up with TRBD1. CDR1 MGHRA and CDR2 YSYEKL come from the germline V gene. The CDR3 spans 16 residues. V shed 4 bases, J shed 5 bases, and the junction held 10 bases outside the gene matches. The CDR3 spells CASSREGQGRYQPQHF. In DNA, the CDR3 is TGCGCCAGCAGCCGGGAAGGACAGGGAAGGTATCAGCCCCAGCATTTT.

V is TRBV4-3 and J is TRBJ2-2; D possibly corresponds to TRBD2 (6 bases). The CDR3 has 15 amino acids. Trimming removed 4 bases at V and 3 bases at J, with 12 bases between. Germline V gives CDR1 LGHNA, CDR2 YSLEER. In DNA form, the CDR3 reads TGCGCCAGCAGCCTCACGGGGGTGGACACCGGGGAGCTGTTTTTT. Amino acids: CASSLTGVDTGELFF.

The rearrangement uses TRBV28 and TRBJ1-1; TRBD1 agrees at 7 bases. The CDR3 covers 17 residues. Trimming at V came to 2 bases and at J to 0 bases, leaving 9 bases not matched to a gene. Looked up from germline, CDR1 is MDHEN and CDR2 is SYDVKM. CDR3 region: CASSLEPHRGMNTEAFF. CDR3 bases: TGTGCCAGCAGTTTAGAACCTCACAGGGGTATGAACACTGAAGCTTTCTTT.

The V and J genes are TRBV7-9 and TRBJ2-2; no definite D call. This CDR3 is 14 amino acids long. Germline CDR1 and CDR2: SEHNR and FQNEAQ (reference sequence). Trimming took off 6 bases at V and 1 base at J, with 9 bases between the two ends. The CDR3 coding sequence is TGTGCCAGCAGGCCTGCAGAGAACACCGGGGAGCTGTTTTTT. Translating gives CASRPAENTGELFF.

The chain uses TRBV9 and TRBJ1-6, with 7 bases that match TRBD1. Unmatched junction bases numbered 3, after V lost 0 bases and J lost 6 bases. The CDR3 is made up of 15 amino acids. Germline loops: CDR1 SGDLS, CDR2 YYNGEE. Here the CDR3 reads CASSVGAGGNSPLHF. Written as DNA, the CDR3 is TGTGCCAGCAGCGTAGGGGCAGGGGGTAATTCACCCCTCCACTTT.